These 20 T cell receptor beta chains share one sample of origin, sequenced in a study of blood T cells in healthy people across ages. Together with a sample-barcoded 5' primer, a J-beta primer mix was included in a second PCR lasting roughly 6 to 12 cycles. TCRdb re-derived calls from the 5' RACE reads in MiXCR, one entry per CDR3 protein. The sample has about 1.6 million distinct CDR3 sequences; about 31% are singletons. The sample taken for sequencing was blood. These receptors originate from a woman younger than 45 in good health.

This clonotype has a count of ten or more. The genes are TRBV20-1 and TRBJ2-7; a weak D match, TRBD1 (6 bases). There are 13 residues in the CDR3. Germline V lookup: CDR1 DFQATT, CDR2 SNEGSKA (reference sequence). Trimming cost V 3 bases and J 5 bases, with 14 bases left between them. The CDR3 region is CSASYGRGHEQYF. CDR3 DNA: TGCAGTGCTAGTTACGGCAGGGGACACGAGCAGTACTTC.

As concerns this clonotype: The junction and the germline gene differ at one end; a read error may be behind it. This rearrangement joins TRBV20-1 to TRBJ1-6; 9 nucleotides align to TRBD1. CDR1 and CDR2 (germline): DFQATT, SNEGSKA (reference sequence). The CDR3 runs to 14 residues. This chain's CDR3 is CSGRGGQGNSPLHF. As DNA, the CDR3 is TGCAGTGGTAGAGGGGGACAGGGCAATTCACCCCTCCACTTT.

CDR3 nucleotide sequence: TGTGCCAGCAGACCGGGCTCCTACGAGCAGTACTTC. Encoded protein: CASRPGSYEQYF. V gene TRBV2 combines with J gene TRBJ2-7; D not certain. The CDR3 has 12 residues. Germline lookup yields CDR1 SNHLY and CDR2 FYNNEI. Trimming left V 6 bases short and J 0 bases short, with 6 bases between.

This clonotype was detected only a few times. This rearrangement joins TRBV28 to TRBJ2-5; the match to TRBD2 covers 8 bases. The J call may not be correct, given that the DNA end is closer to TRBJ2-7. The CDR3 has 15 amino acids. Germline lookup yields CDR1 MDHEN and CDR2 SYDVKM. CDR3 nucleotides: TGTGCCAGCAGTTTATGGCCCGGGGGGGGAAGCGAGCAGTACTTC. It is translated as CASSLWPGGGSEQYF.

This clonotype was picked up many times. The chain couples TRBV20-1 to TRBJ2-1; 11 nucleotides align to TRBD2. Germline V gives CDR1 DFQATT, CDR2 SNEGSKA (reference sequence). The CDR3 length is 16 residues. J gave up 4 bases and V 1 base, and 6 bases lay outside the gene matches. In DNA, the CDR3 is TGCAGTGCTAGAGTAACCGGGACTAGCGGTTACAATGAGCAGTTCTTC. This sequence encodes CSARVTGTSGYNEQFF.

This clonotype was counted between two and nine times. At one end the junction does not follow the germline gene, possibly because of a read error. The chain has TRBV7-9 and TRBJ1-1, with D maybe TRBD1 (5 bases). This CDR3 spans 12 amino acids. Germline V gene sequence: CDR1 SEHNR, CDR2 FQNEAQ (reference sequence). The CDR3 region is CGAETVNTEAFF. DNA for the CDR3: TGCGGGGCCGAGACGGTGAACACTGAAGCTTTCTTT.

This clonotype was detected ten times or more. The J gene is TRBJ2-1, the V gene TRBV7-9, with a tentative D call TRBD1 (6 bases). CDR3 length: 14 residues. In germline, CDR1 is SEHNR, CDR2 FQNEAQ (reference sequence). With 1 base removed from V and 8 bases from J, the gap between germline ends came to 12 bases. CDR3 nucleotide sequence: TGTGCCAGCAGCTTAGGGCCAGGGGCCTATGAGCAGTTCTTC. This gives the protein CASSLGPGAYEQFF.

This clonotype was seen a handful of times. The gene calls are TRBV5-1 and TRBJ2-1; TRBD2 matches at 8 bases. Germline V gives CDR1 SGHRS, CDR2 YFSETQ. The ends lost 0 bases at V and 8 bases at J; junction bases unmatched: 7. The CDR3 spans 15 residues. The CDR3 nucleotides read TGCGCCAGCAGCTTGGGGCCTAGCGGGCGCGATGAGCAGTTCTTC. This sequence encodes CASSLGPSGRDEQFF.

This chain links TRBV4-1 with TRBJ2-3; 10 bases are a match to TRBD2. The length of the CDR3 is 19 residues. The germline V gene encodes CDR1 MGHRA and CDR2 YSYEKL. V lost 4 bases, J lost 3 bases, and 16 bases stayed unmatched. The CDR3 nucleotides read TGCGCCAGCAGCCGATCATCAGGAAGGGCTAGCGGGAGAACAGATACGCAGTATTTT. This translates into CASSRSSGRASGRTDTQYF.

A few counts support this clonotype. This chain connects TRBV24-1 to TRBJ2-5; the D gene is possibly TRBD2 (6 bases). This CDR3 is built from 14 residues. Germline V gives CDR1 KGHDR, CDR2 SFDVKD. V was shortened by 4 bases and J by 5 bases, with 13 bases between the two germline ends. The CDR3 spells CATSEEGPWETQYF. In DNA form, the CDR3 reads TGTGCCACCAGTGAGGAGGGCCCTTGGGAGACCCAGTACTTC.

V is TRBV5-1 and J is TRBJ2-7; D may match TRBD1 or TRBD2 (5 bases each). This CDR3 spans 15 amino acids. Germline V gene sequence: CDR1 SGHRS, CDR2 YFSETQ. Deletions cut 5 bases from V and 3 bases from J, with 18 bases between. The CDR3 protein is CASRPPGAGIYEQYF. CDR3 nucleotides: TGCGCCAGCAGACCGCCCGGGGCAGGGATCTACGAGCAGTACTTC.

The J gene is TRBJ2-7, the V gene TRBV6-5; 9 nucleotides match TRBD1. CDR1 and CDR2 (germline): MNHEY, SVGAGI. V was pared by 2 bases and J by 2 bases, with 16 bases of the junction left unmatched. This CDR3 is built from 19 residues. CDR3 amino acids: CASSYLLLGTGSPPYEQYF. CDR3 nucleotides: TGTGCCAGCAGTTACCTCCTCTTGGGGACAGGGAGTCCCCCCTACGAGCAGTACTTC.

The chain uses TRBV6-1 and TRBJ1-2, with 9 bases that match TRBD1. After removal of 1 base from V and 0 bases from J, the junction contained 3 bases not matched to a gene. CDR1 and CDR2 (germline): MNHNS, SASEGT. The CDR3 covers 16 residues. CDR3: CASSEDRGRANYGYTF. CDR3 nucleotides: TGTGCCAGCAGTGAAGACAGGGGGCGAGCTAACTATGGCTACACCTTC.

This clonotype was counted ten times or more. The chain links TRBV6-2 or TRBV6-3 to TRBJ1-1; a weak D match, TRBD1 (5 bases). Trimming removed 5 bases at V and 0 bases at J, with 10 bases between. The CDR3 consists of 14 residues. The germline V gene encodes CDR1 MNHEY and CDR2 SVGEGT. The CDR3 sequence is CASSRGAVNTEAFF. DNA of the CDR3: TGTGCCAGCAGTCGAGGGGCTGTGAACACTGAAGCTTTCTTT.

This clonotype was counted between two and nine times. The chain recombines TRBV6-1 with TRBJ1-2; D is undetermined. There are 15 residues in the CDR3. Germline V gene lookup returns CDR1 MNHNS and CDR2 SASEGT. The V gene lost 2 bases and the J gene lost 4 bases, with 14 bases spanning the gap. CDR3 sequence (DNA): TGTGCCAGCAGTGAAATATCCCCGGTTGGCTATGGCTACACCTTC. The encoded protein is CASSEISPVGYGYTF.

The CDR3 spells CASGQTSGKGDEQYF. CDR3 nucleotides: TGTGCCAGCGGCCAGACTAGCGGGAAGGGGGACGAGCAGTACTTC. V usage is TRBV7-8 and J usage is TRBJ2-5; 11 bases map to TRBD2. TRBJ2-7 explains the end of the DNA better; the J call may be wrong. The length of the CDR3 is 15 residues. Germline CDR1 is SGHVS and CDR2 is FQNEAQ.

This clonotype was recorded many times. The chain combines TRBV4-2 with TRBJ2-5; no definite D call. CDR3 length equals 13 residues. The germline V gene has CDR1 LGHNA and CDR2 YNFKEQ. V was trimmed by 1 base and J by 5 bases, leaving 8 bases between them. The CDR3 region has the DNA TGTGCCAGCAGCCAAGTGGGGATGGAGACCCAGTACTTC. It codes for CASSQVGMETQYF.

This clonotype was observed a handful of times. The chain recombines TRBV6-1 with TRBJ1-2; D possibly corresponds to TRBD1 (6 bases). With 2 bases removed from V and 2 bases from J, the gap between germline ends came to 12 bases. The CDR3 has 15 amino acids. CDR1 and CDR2 (germline): MNHNS, SASEGT. CDR3 nucleotide sequence: TGTGCCAGCAGTGAACCCTCGGGGGGCAACTATGGCTACACCTTC. Protein sequence: CASSEPSGGNYGYTF.

This clonotype was picked up a small number of times. The genes are TRBV3-1 and TRBJ1-1, with a possible D match to TRBD1 (6 bases). Between the trimmed V and J ends, which lost 3 bases and 1 base, there was a span of 9 bases. CDR3 length equals 14 residues. Germline-derived CDR1 and CDR2 are LGHDT and YNNKEL (reference sequence). The CDR3 loop is CASSQTGTNTEAFF. The CDR3 nucleotides read TGTGCCAGCAGCCAGACAGGTACGAACACTGAAGCTTTCTTT.

V usage is TRBV4-1 and J usage is TRBJ2-3; D possibly matches TRBD1 or TRBD2 (5 bases each). Germline V gene sequence: CDR1 MGHRA, CDR2 YSYEKL. Trimming removed 4 bases at V and 8 bases at J, with 22 bases between. The CDR3 length is 16 residues. As DNA, the CDR3 is TGCGCCAGCAGCCCCTACCTAGGGACCGCCGTAGCTACGCAGTATTTT. Its protein product is CASSPYLGTAVATQYF.